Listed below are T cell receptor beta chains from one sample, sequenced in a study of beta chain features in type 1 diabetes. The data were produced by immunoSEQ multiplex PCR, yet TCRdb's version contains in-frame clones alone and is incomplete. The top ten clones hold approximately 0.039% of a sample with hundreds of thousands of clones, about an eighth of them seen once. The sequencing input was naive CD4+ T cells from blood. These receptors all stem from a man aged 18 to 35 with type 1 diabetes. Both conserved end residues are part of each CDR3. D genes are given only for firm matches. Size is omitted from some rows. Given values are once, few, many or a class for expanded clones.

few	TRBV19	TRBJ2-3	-	TGTGCCAGTAGTCTCGGGCCCACAGATACGCAGTATTTT	CASSLGPTDTQYF
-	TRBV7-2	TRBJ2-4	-	TGTGCCAGCACCGGGGGAGCCAAAAACATTCAGTACTTC	CASTGGAKNIQYF
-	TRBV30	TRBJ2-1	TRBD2	TGTGCCTGGAGCCTGGGACTAGCGGGAGGGGCCGAGCAGTTCTTC	CAWSLGLAGGAEQFF
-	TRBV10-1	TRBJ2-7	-	TGCGCCAGCAACTCAAGCTCCTACGAGCAGTACTTC	CASNSSSYEQYF
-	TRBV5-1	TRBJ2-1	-	TGCGCCAGCAGCTCGGGACTCGAAGGGGTAGGTGAGCAGTTCTTC	CASSSGLEGVGEQFF
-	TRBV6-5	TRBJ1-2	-	TGTGCCAGCAGTTACTCAGGGGGAGGCTACACCTTC	CASSYSGGGYTF
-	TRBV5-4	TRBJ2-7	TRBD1	TGTGCCAGCAGCTTGGCCGCAGGGACAGCCTCCGCGGAGCAGTACTTC	CASSLAAGTASAEQYF
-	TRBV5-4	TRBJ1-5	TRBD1	TGTGCCAGCAGCTGGGGGGGACAGGGCCAGCCCCAGCATTTT	CASSWGGQGQPQHF
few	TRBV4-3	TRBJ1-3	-	TGCGCCAGCAGCCCCCAACACAGGACCAACGGAAACACCATATATTTT	CASSPQHRTNGNTIYF
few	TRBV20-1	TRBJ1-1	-	TGCAGTGCCTCCAGGGTATCTGAAGCTTTCTTT	CSASRVSEAFF
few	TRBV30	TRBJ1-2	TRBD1	TGTGCCCTATACGACCGGGACAGGGGTACTGGCTACACCTTC	CALYDRDRGTGYTF
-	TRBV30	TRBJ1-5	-	TGTGCCTGGAGCGGGGGATTCCATCAGCCCCAGCATTTT	CAWSGGFHQPQHF
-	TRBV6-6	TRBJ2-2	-	TGTGCCAGCAGCTCACCCCTCGGTCGGGTAACCGGGGAGCTGTTTTTT	CASSSPLGRVTGELFF
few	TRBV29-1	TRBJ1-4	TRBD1	TGCAGCGTAGTGACAGGGCCAAATGAAAAACTGTTTTTT	CSVVTGPNEKLFF
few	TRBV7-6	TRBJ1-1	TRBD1	TGTGCCAGCAGCACCAGGACAGGGGCGAACACTGAAGCTTTCTTT	CASSTRTGANTEAFF
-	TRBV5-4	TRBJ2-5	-	TGTGCCAGCAGCTTGGTGGTTAGCGGCCAAGAGACCCAGTACTTC	CASSLVVSGQETQYF
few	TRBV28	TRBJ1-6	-	TGTGCCAGCAGCCCCCGAGCGTCTCGACCCCTCCACTTT	CASSPRASRPLHF
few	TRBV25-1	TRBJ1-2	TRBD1	TGTGCCAGCAGGTCAGGGGGTCTAGGCTACACCTTC	CASRSGGLGYTF
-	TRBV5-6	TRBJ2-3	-	TGTGCCAGCAGCTTAATCAATACGCAGTATTTT	CASSLINTQYF
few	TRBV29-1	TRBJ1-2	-	TGCAGCGTTGAAGAGTCAAACAGGAGCTATGGCTACACCTTC	CSVEESNRSYGYTF
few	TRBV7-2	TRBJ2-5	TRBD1	TGTGCCAGCAGCGCGGACAGGCGTGAGACCCAGTACTTC	CASSADRRETQYF
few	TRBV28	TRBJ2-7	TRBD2	TGTGCCAGCAGTGCTGGAGGGAGGGGTTGGGAGCAGTACTTC	CASSAGGRGWEQYF
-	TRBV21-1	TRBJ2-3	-	TGTGCCAGCAGCAAGAAGATCGGTAGCGGGGGGTCCACAGATACGCAGTATTTT	CASSKKIGSGGSTDTQYF
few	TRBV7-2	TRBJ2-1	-	TGTGCCAGCAGCTTAGAGGCCTCAGTCTTC	CASSLEASVF
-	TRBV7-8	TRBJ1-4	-	TGTGCCAGCAGCCCGGGACACGCTAATGAAAAACTGTTTTTT	CASSPGHANEKLFF
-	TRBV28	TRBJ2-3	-	TGTGCCAGCAGTTTTCAGGACCCGCAGTATTTT	CASSFQDPQYF
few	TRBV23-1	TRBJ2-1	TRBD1	TGCGCCAGCAGTCAATGGTCCCGGGACAGGGGGCACAACAATGAGCAGTTCTTC	CASSQWSRDRGHNNEQFF
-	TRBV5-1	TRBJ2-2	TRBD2	TGCGCCAGCAGCTCCCCGACTAGCGGGAAGACCGCCGGGGAGCTGTTTTTT	CASSSPTSGKTAGELFF